Listed below are T cell receptor beta chains from one sample, sequenced in a study of T cells expressing NK-cell markers. From its re-call of the 5' RACE reads, TCRdb lists each CDR3 protein once, without DNA. The listing contains 450,000 to 600,000 distinct CDR3 sequences. The sample comprised blood T cells: a sorted CD56 or NKG2C T cell subset, CD4+ or CD8+ T cells, or bulk PBMC T cells (not recorded which). These receptors originate from a man between 18 and 35 years old in good health. Both conserved end residues are part of each CDR3. The order of the fields is V gene, J gene, CDR3 protein.

V: TRBV28; J: TRBJ2-7; CDR3: CASTQGGDEQYF
V: TRBV5-1; J: TRBJ2-7; CDR3: CASSWDSRGEMREQYF
V: TRBV12-3/TRBV12-4; J: TRBJ1-1; CDR3: CASSSGGMRRNTEAFF
V: TRBV4-3; J: TRBJ2-1; CDR3: CASSQASGGGNEQFF
V: TRBV4-3; J: TRBJ2-3; CDR3: CASSHKPVDTQYF
V: TRBV28; J: TRBJ2-3; CDR3: CASSPDSFTQYF
V: TRBV9; J: TRBJ2-7; CDR3: CASSPEGRLAGVYEQYF
V: TRBV12-3/TRBV12-4; J: TRBJ2-7; CDR3: CASSSGLAGTFEQYF
V: TRBV7-6; J: TRBJ2-1; CDR3: CASSQTSGLYNEQFF
V: TRBV12-3/TRBV12-4; J: TRBJ1-2; CDR3: CASRDRGWKNTF
V: TRBV20-1; J: TRBJ2-7; CDR3: CGWALGNEQYF
V: TRBV3-1; J: TRBJ1-1; CDR3: CASSQTIGATEAFF
V: TRBV12-3/TRBV12-4; J: TRBJ1-2; CDR3: CASSLRPSNYGYTF
V: TRBV10-3; J: TRBJ2-5; CDR3: CATGTSGAQETQYF